Following are 26 T cell receptor delta chains from one sample sequenced in a study of gamma-delta T cells after stem cell transplantation. TCRdb reapplied CATT to the RT-PCR reads. The repertoire holds some 710 delta-chain clones, with about 4.9% as singletons. The sequenced sample consisted of gamma-delta T cells. The receptors here all came from a human donor. It is not recorded whose cells these are; they may come from a transplant donor.

This clone was picked up many times. This likely stems from a read error, as it lies one base from a far larger clone. The chain links TRDV1 to TRDJ1; 7 positions match TRDD2. This CDR3 region has 21 residues. Germline-derived CDR1 and CDR2 are TSWWSYY and QGS. V lost 3 bases to trimming and J lost 0 bases; unmatched junction nucleotides: 22. In DNA form, the CDR3 reads TGTGCTCTTGGGGATCTTCCCTTCCTCACCCTACCGGGGGTCAACACCGATAAACTCATCTTT. Protein sequence: CALGDLPFLTLPGVNTDKLIF.

Remarks on this clone: A read error is the likely source, as a far larger clone sits one nucleotide away. Other DNA sequences of this sample code for an identical CDR3. The rearrangement uses TRDV2 and TRDJ1; 10 positions agree with TRDD3. Germline lookup yields CDR1 GEAIGNYY and CDR2 EKD. The CDR3 runs to 19 residues. The CDR3 here is CACDTVVGDTGPYTDKLIF. Here the CDR3 DNA reads TGTGCCTGCGACACCGTGGTGGGGGATACAGGGCCGTACACCGATAAACTCATCTTT.

This clone was seen ten or more times. This chain joins TRDV2 and TRDJ1, with D tentatively TRDD3 (5 bases). CDR1 GEAIGNYY and CDR2 EKD come from the germline V gene. The V gene lost 1 base and the J gene lost 2 bases, with 19 bases spanning the gap. The CDR3 totals 17 residues. The chain's CDR3 is CACDTWAPDGGTDKLIF. In DNA, the CDR3 is TGTGCCTGTGACACGTGGGCCCCCGACGGGGGGACCGATAAACTCATCTTT.

By share, this clone counts as hyperexpanded. This same CDR3 is encoded by further DNA sequences in the sample. V and J are TRDV3 and TRDJ1; D remains ambiguous. Trimming left V 2 bases short and J 0 bases short, with 19 bases between. The CDR3 loop spans 16 amino acids. Germline values: CDR1 TVYSNPD, CDR2 GDNSRS (reference sequence). The CDR3 here is CAFLGKWAQYTDKLIF. DNA for the CDR3: TGTGCCTTTTTGGGCAAGTGGGCTCAGTACACCGATAAACTCATCTTT.

On this clone: TCRdb's protein, taken from a much larger clone, differs from this DNA's translation at residue 14, likely owing to a read error; the protein displayed comes from the DNA. Here the CDR3 reads CACDTAWGTASSWYTRQMFF. DNA for the CDR3: TGTGCCTGTGACACGGCTTGGGGGACCGCAAGCTCCTGGTACACCCGACAGATGTTTTTC. The J gene is TRDJ3, the V gene TRDV2, with 7 bases matching TRDD3. The CDR3 runs 20 residues. Germline assignment: CDR1 GEAIGNYY and CDR2 EKD.

This clone was seen a few times. TCRdb lists the protein of a much larger clone for this DNA, which differs at residue 9, so this is likely a read error; the protein given here is translated from the DNA itself. The chain employs TRDV2 and TRDJ1, with D tentatively TRDD3 (6 bases). Germline CDR1 is GEAIGNYY and CDR2 is EKD. Trimming stripped 3 bases from V and 12 bases from J, with 25 bases between. The CDR3 extends over 15 amino acids. The DNA for the CDR3 is TGTGCCTGTGACTATATTTCTGGGAGATACGGAGAAGTCATCTTT. Its protein product is CACDYISGRYGEVIF.

This clone has more than one count but fewer than ten. Only one base separates this from a far larger clonotype, so it likely reflects a read error. CDR3 region: CALGELGFLGLFLPGGGTWDTRQMFF. The CDR3 nucleotides read TGTGCTCTTGGGGAACTGGGCTTCCTCGGCCTATTCCTCCCGGGAGGGGGTACCTGGGACACCCGACAGATGTTTTTC. This rearrangement joins TRDV1 to TRDJ3; D is possibly TRDD2 (6 bases). This CDR3 contains 26 residues. Germline CDR1 reads TSWWSYY; CDR2 reads QGS. V dropped 0 bases and J dropped 2 bases, with 35 bases sitting between them.

This clone was counted only a few times. One base separates it from a far larger clone, so it is likely a read error. Different DNA sequences within this sample yield the same CDR3. This chain links TRDV1 with TRDJ1; 12 nucleotides match TRDD3. Germline CDR1 TSWWSYY, CDR2 QGS. The CDR3 is 21 amino acids. The CDR3 DNA follows: TGTGCCCTTGGGGAATTCCTCCCCAGTCGGTACTGGGGGATACTGAGCGATAAACTCATCTTT. Translated: CALGEFLPSRYWGILSDKLIF.

This clone has just a few counts. The chain joins TRDV2 to TRDJ1; 10 nucleotides agree with TRDD3. V lost 0 bases, J lost 0 bases, and 9 bases stayed unmatched. The CDR3 consists of 18 residues. CDR1 and CDR2 (germline): GEAIGNYY, EKD. The CDR3 reads CACDTVGGGYPNTDKLIF. As DNA, the CDR3 is TGTGCCTGTGACACCGTTGGTGGGGGATACCCTAACACCGATAAACTCATCTTT.

This clone turned up a few times. This is likely an artifact of a read error, given a far larger clone one base away. This rearrangement joins TRDV2 to TRDJ1; TRDD3 aligns across 12 bases. Germline V gene lookup returns CDR1 GEAIGNYY and CDR2 EKD. V trimming: 3 bases; J trimming: 13 bases; junction bases outside the gene matches: 14. CDR3 size: 15 residues. The CDR3 DNA follows: TGTGCCTGTGACTATATTTCTGGGGGATACGGAGAAGCCATCTTT. Residues: CACDYISGGYGEAIF.

About this clone itself: The protein TCRdb lists belongs to a much larger clone and differs from this DNA's translation at residue 6, which points to a read error; the protein shown is made from the DNA. The chain links TRDV2 to TRDJ3, with 10 bases aligning to TRDD3. Germline values: CDR1 GEAIGNYY, CDR2 EKD. This CDR3 contains 19 residues. V shed 1 base, J shed 0 bases, and the junction held 5 bases outside the gene matches. CDR3: CACDTVGGYLSWDTRQMFF. The DNA of the CDR3 is TGTGCCTGTGACACAGTTGGGGGATACCTCTCCTGGGACACCCGACAGATGTTTTTC.

On this clone: Since a far larger clone is one base different, this is likely a read error. Other DNA sequences in this sample translate to the same CDR3. The V and J genes are TRDV1 and TRDJ1; 12 bases map to TRDD3. Germline CDR1 and CDR2: TSWWSYY and QGS. CDR3 length: 20 residues. CDR3 residues: CALGETMGEYWGILSDKLIF. In nucleotides, the CDR3 is TGTGCTCTTGGGGAAACAATGGGGGAGTACTGGGGGATACTTTCCGATAAACTCATTTTT.

In this sample, this clone turned up a few times. With a far larger clone one base away, a read error is the likely cause. Other DNA sequences in the same sample also yield this CDR3. V usage is TRDV1 and J usage is TRDJ1, with 12 bases that match TRDD3. After removal of 2 bases from V and 5 bases from J, the junction contained 21 bases not matched to a gene. The CDR3 contains 21 residues. Germline CDR1 is TSWWSYY and CDR2 is QGS. CDR3 DNA sequence: TGTGCTCTTGGGGAATTCCTCCCCAGTCGGTACTGGGGGATACTGAGTGATAAACTCATCTTT. Amino acid sequence: CALGEFLPSRYWGILSDKLIF.

This clone showed up just a few times. This chain connects TRDV2 to TRDJ3; 11 nucleotides line up with TRDD3. Germline V CDR1 and CDR2: GEAIGNYY, EKD. V lost 0 bases to trimming and J lost 0 bases; unmatched junction nucleotides: 9. This CDR3 spans 21 amino acids. The CDR3 nucleotides are TGTGCCTGTGACACCGCATTTGGGGGATACGGGAGCTCCTGGGACACCCGACAGATGTTTTTC. Translating gives CACDTAFGGYGSSWDTRQMFF.

This clone was seen a few times. TCRdb's protein, taken from a much larger clone, differs from this DNA's translation at residue 11, likely owing to a read error; the protein displayed comes from the DNA. The chain is built from TRDV2 and TRDJ1; 12 bases are shared with TRDD3. Losses at the gene ends were 3 bases for V and 12 bases for J; bases not matched to a gene: 13. Germline V gene lookup returns CDR1 GEAIGNYY and CDR2 EKD. The CDR3 runs 15 residues. CDR3 sequence (DNA): TGTGCCTGTGACTATATTTCTGGGGGATACGTAGAAGTCATCTTT. The encoded protein is CACDYISGGYVEVIF.

This clone was seen a few times. TCRdb's protein for this DNA is that of a much larger clone and differs from the translation at residue 8, likely a read error; the protein shown is the DNA translation. The chain carries TRDV2 and TRDJ1; D may be TRDD3 (6 bases). Trimming took 0 bases from V and 0 from J, leaving 22 bases between them. The CDR3 runs to 19 residues. The germline gives CDR1 GEAIGNYY, CDR2 EKD. In nucleotides, the CDR3 is TGTGCCTGTGACACCGTGGTGGAGGATACAGGGCCGTACACCGATAAACTCATCTTT. Its protein is CACDTVVEDTGPYTDKLIF.

Details on this clone: This likely came from a read error, as a far larger clone is one base away. V is TRDV2 and J is TRDJ3, with 7 nucleotides matching TRDD3. Germline CDR1 GEAIGNYY, CDR2 EKD. The trim removed 1 base at V and 0 bases at J, leaving 11 bases unmatched. This CDR3 has 20 residues. CDR3 in DNA: TGTGCCTGTGACACGGTTTGGGGGACCGCAAGCTCCTGGGACACCCGACAGATGTTTTTC. This codes for CACDTVWGTASSWDTRQMFF.

Remarks on this clone: A read error is likely here: a far larger clone is one base away. This CDR3 is also generated by other DNA sequences in the sample. This CDR3 reads CACDTVGDTSDKLIF. As DNA, the CDR3 is TGTGCCTGTGATACCGTGGGGGATACGTCCGATAAACTCATCTTT. This chain connects TRDV2 to TRDJ1, with 11 bases lining up with TRDD3. CDR1 is GEAIGNYY and CDR2 is EKD in the germline V gene. V lost 4 bases and J lost 3; bases outside the gene matches: 6. CDR3 length: 15 amino acids.

A few counts support this clone. TCRdb assigns this DNA the protein of a much larger clone, which departs from its translation at residue 8; this likely reflects a read error, and the protein shown comes from translating the DNA. This sequence joins TRDV1 and TRDJ1; TRDD3 agrees at 8 bases. The length of the CDR3 is 21 residues. With 3 bases clipped from V and 0 bases from J, the junction kept 21 bases outside the gene matches. CDR1 TSWWSYY and CDR2 QGS come from the germline V gene. Here the CDR3 DNA reads TGTGCTCTTGGGGATCTTCCCCTCCTCACCCTACTGGGGGTCAACACCGATAAACTCATCTTT. It is translated as CALGDLPLLTLLGVNTDKLIF.

The CDR3: CACDTAAFLKVGDLDKLIF. DNA of the CDR3: TGTGCCTGTGACACCGCGGCCTTCCTAAAGGTGGGGGACCTCGATAAACTCATCTTT. The rearrangement uses TRDV2 and TRDJ1; D is possibly TRDD2 (8 bases). V lost 0 bases, J lost 4 bases, and 26 bases lay in between. The germline V gene encodes CDR1 GEAIGNYY and CDR2 EKD. The CDR3 has 19 amino acids.

Comment on this clone: A read error likely explains why the TCRdb protein, taken from a much larger clone, differs from this DNA's translation at residue 3; the protein shown is translated from the DNA. V usage is TRDV1 and J usage is TRDJ3; 13 bases agree with TRDD3. Germline V CDR1 and CDR2: TSWWSYY, QGS. The CDR3 has 24 amino acids. This CDR3 reads CAFGLGRLSPTGGYDSWDTRQMFF. In DNA, the CDR3 is TGTGCTTTTGGTTTGGGTCGGCTCTCCCCAACTGGGGGATACGATTCCTGGGACACCCGACAGATGTTTTTC.

This clone has just a few counts. This specimen includes other DNA sequences encoding the same CDR3. The chain employs TRDV2 and TRDJ1; weak D call: TRDD3 (5 bases). The CDR3 loop spans 15 amino acids. Germline V gene data show CDR1 as GEAIGNYY and CDR2 as EKD. The V end lost 3 bases, the J end lost 0 bases, and 13 bases lay between the germline ends. CDR3 sequence: CACDPLGGYTDKLIF. As DNA, the CDR3 is TGTGCCTGTGACCCTCTGGGCGGGTACACCGATAAACTCATCTTT.

This clone has only a few counts. With a far larger clone one base away, a read error is the likely cause. Other DNA sequences within the sample encode an identical CDR3. The chain recombines TRDV2 with TRDJ1; possibly TRDD3 for D (5 bases). This CDR3 contains 15 residues. Per germline, CDR1 GEAIGNYY and CDR2 EKD. Trimming left V 3 bases short and J 5 bases short, with 18 bases between. CDR3 in amino acids: CACDSLRGRGDKLIF. The CDR3 DNA reads as TGTGCCTGTGACTCGCTACGGGGAAGGGGAGATAAACTCATCTTT.

Points on this clone: Given a far larger clone just one base away, this is likely a sequencing read error. The same CDR3 is also encoded by other DNA sequences in this sample. The V call is TRDV2, the J call TRDJ1; 12 bases fit TRDD3. V trimming: 3 bases; J trimming: 12 bases; junction bases outside the gene matches: 13. Germline V gives CDR1 GEAIGNYY, CDR2 EKD. The CDR3 is made up of 15 amino acids. The CDR3 DNA follows: TGTGCCTGTGACTATATATCTGGGGGATACGGAGAAGTCATCTTT. It specifies CACDYISGGYGEVIF.

About this clone itself: A far larger clone is off by one base, so a read error is likely. The sample carries other DNA sequences with the same CDR3. J is TRDJ1 and V is TRDV3; 12 bases are shared with TRDD3. The length of the CDR3 is 19 residues. Germline V gives CDR1 TVYSNPD, CDR2 GDNSRS (reference sequence). The CDR3, as DNA: TGTGCCTCTGAACCCTACCCTGGGGGATACGGCCCGTACACCGATAAACTCATATTT. This translates into CASEPYPGGYGPYTDKLIF.

This clone is deemed medium-sized. This may stem from a read error, because a much larger clone lies one nucleotide away. This chain uses TRDV3 with TRDJ1; a possible D gene is TRDD3 (6 bases). CDR1 is TVYSNPD and CDR2 is GDNSRS in the germline V gene (reference sequence). The V gene lost 4 bases and the J gene lost 0 bases, with 30 bases spanning the gap. This CDR3 spans 19 amino acids. The CDR3 is CASEPYPGRYGPYTDKLIF. The CDR3 DNA sequence: TGTGCCTCTGAACCCTACCCTGGGAGATACGGCCCGTACACCGATAAACTCATCTTT.